Below, 8 T cell receptor beta chains from the same sample are listed, as sequenced in a study of blood T cell repertoires in COVID-19. TCRdb's copy holds only in-frame clones and misses some; the assay was immunoSEQ multiplex PCR. The sample has 140,000 to 150,000 clones, roughly 82% seen once. Sequencing was done on a sample of peripheral blood. These receptors were collected from a human donor in a cohort sampled during active COVID-19.

This clone was seen a few times. The chain joins TRBV15 to TRBJ2-5; 11 bases line up with TRBD2. The CDR3 contains 15 residues. Germline loops: CDR1 LNHNV, CDR2 YYDKDF (reference sequence). With V trimmed by 3 bases and J by 5 bases, 5 bases remained unmatched. CDR3 residues: CATSSRTSGWETQYF. The CDR3 nucleotides are TGTGCCACCAGCAGCAGGACTAGCGGGTGGGAGACCCAGTACTTC.

The chain joins TRBV4-1 to TRBJ2-5, with a weak D call TRBD2 (6 bases). Deletions cut 1 base from V and 4 bases from J, with 13 bases between. Germline V gene sequence: CDR1 MGHRA, CDR2 YSYEKL. The CDR3 length is 15 residues. CDR3 residues: CASSQAPGTGETQYF. CDR3 DNA sequence: TGCGCCAGCAGCCAAGCGCCTGGGACTGGAGAGACCCAGTACTTC.

The chain uses TRBV19 and TRBJ2-2; TRBD1 matches at 7 bases. CDR1 is LNHDA, CDR2 SQIVND, per germline (reference sequence). Trimming at V came to 4 bases and at J to 3 bases, leaving 5 bases not matched to a gene. The CDR3 loop spans 15 amino acids. The CDR3 bases are TGTGCCAGTAGTAGGTTACAGGGGCACACCGGGGAGCTGTTTTTT. Protein product: CASSRLQGHTGELFF. The full variable domain, rest sourced from reference TRBV19 and TRBJ2-2, is DGGITQSPKYLFRKEGQNVTLSCEQNLNHDAMYWYRQDPGQGLRLIYYSQIVNDFQKGDIAEGYSVSREKKESFPLTVTSAQKNPTAFYLCASSRLQGHTGELFFGEGSRLTVL.

DNA for the CDR3: TGTGCCAGCAGCTTAGCCCTCGGGGCCCTAGCGGGGGCCCTTTCAGAGCAGTTCTTC. Translating gives CASSLALGALAGALSEQFF. The chain links TRBV11-2 to TRBJ2-1; TRBD2 matches 10 bases. Looked up from germline, CDR1 is SGHAT and CDR2 is FQNNGV. The CDR3 sequence is 19 residues long. V dropped 1 base and J dropped 10; count of bases not matched to a gene: 19.

The chain uses TRBV6-1 and TRBJ2-1; TRBD1 matches 12 bases. This CDR3 is 17 amino acids long. V trimming: 0 bases; J trimming: 9 bases; junction bases outside the gene matches: 9. The germline CDR1 and CDR2 sequences are MNHNS and SASEGT. CDR3 loop: CASSEAVGDRGPSEQFF. DNA of the CDR3: TGTGCCAGCAGTGAAGCGGTGGGGGACAGGGGGCCGAGTGAGCAGTTCTTC.

The J gene is TRBJ1-1, the V gene TRBV5-1; D possibly corresponds to TRBD1 (5 bases). CDR1 is SGHRS and CDR2 is YFSETQ in the germline V gene. The CDR3 runs 14 residues. V was cut by 1 base and J by 4 bases, with 11 bases left in between. The CDR3 sequence is CASSLLGRGTEAFF. In DNA, the CDR3 is TGCGCCAGCAGCTTGTTGGGAAGGGGCACTGAAGCTTTCTTT.

The chain is built from TRBV3-1 (or the pseudogene TRBV3-2) and TRBJ1-2; possible D gene TRBD1, 6 bases. Trimming cost V 4 bases and J 4 bases, with 16 bases left between them. Germline V gives CDR1 LGHDT, CDR2 YNNKEL (reference sequence). CDR3 size: 15 residues. CDR3 sequence reads: CASSLTGIGGYGYTF. In DNA, the CDR3 is TGTGCCAGCAGCCTAACAGGGATAGGGGGCTATGGCTACACCTTC.

This sequence joins TRBV11-2 and TRBJ2-2; the match to TRBD2 covers 10 bases. Looked up from germline, CDR1 is SGHAT and CDR2 is FQNNGV. This CDR3 region has 17 residues. J gave up 1 base and V 5 bases, and 7 bases lay outside the gene matches. CDR3 residues: CASSPKRTSGNTGELFF. In nucleotides, the CDR3 is TGTGCCAGCAGCCCTAAAAGGACTAGCGGGAACACCGGGGAGCTGTTTTTT.